This T cell receptor (beta chain) was sequenced in a study of T cell responses to AZD1222 COVID-19 vaccine. Study summary: Second-dose intervals of approximately 4 or approximately 12 weeks were pooled.

This CDR3 spans 11 amino acids. The V end lost 1 base, the J end lost 8 bases, and 5 bases lay between the germline ends. This table comes from immunoSEQ multiplex PCR, and its TCRdb copy is limited to in-frame clones, with some not included. Of roughly 180,000 clones listed, approximately 90% are singletons. Regarding this clone: Antigen: not known.

Study outcomes and limitations: Donor demographics were predominantly white British with a female majority; clonal diversity may be underestimated. Repertoire sampling happened only post peak T cell response. The breadth and depth of Spike-specific TCRs increased once two AZD1222 doses had been given.

The sequence was collected from an adult in good health. The chain couples TRBV12-3 or TRBV12-4 to TRBJ1-2, with D uncertain. Sequenced here: peripheral blood, sampled on day 0 of AZD1222 vaccination. The CDR3 DNA is TGTGCCAGCAGTTTAGGTGACGGCTACACCTTC. As protein: CASSLGDGYTF.